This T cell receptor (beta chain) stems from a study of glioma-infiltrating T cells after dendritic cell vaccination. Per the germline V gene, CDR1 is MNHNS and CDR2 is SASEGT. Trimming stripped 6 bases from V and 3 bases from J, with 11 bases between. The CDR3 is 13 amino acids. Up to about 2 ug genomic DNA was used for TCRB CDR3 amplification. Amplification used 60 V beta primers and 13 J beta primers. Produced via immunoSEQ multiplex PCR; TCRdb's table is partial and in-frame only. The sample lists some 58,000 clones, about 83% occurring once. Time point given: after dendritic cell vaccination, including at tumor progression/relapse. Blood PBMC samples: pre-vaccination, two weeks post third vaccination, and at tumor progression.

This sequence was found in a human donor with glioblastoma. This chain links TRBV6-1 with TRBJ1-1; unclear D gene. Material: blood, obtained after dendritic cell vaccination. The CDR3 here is CASSYARYTEAFF. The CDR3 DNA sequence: TGTGCCAGCAGCTACGCCCGCTACACTGAAGCTTTCTTT.